The present T cell receptor (beta chain) was sequenced within a study of blood T cell repertoires in COVID-19 (TCRdb year 2020). In the study overall: Collaborator samples came from the United States, Italy and Spain and covered acute and convalescent phases of COVID-19. The material from the prospective study consisted of cDNA or gDNA derived from T cells, B-cell-depleted T cells, or PBMCs. Deeply sampled blood TCRbeta repertoires from subjects exposed to, actively infected with, or recovered from COVID-19 were included in the dataset. A freely available public database, intended as a resource for researchers studying the immune response to SARS-CoV-2, is where the repertoires were released. Samples came from the ongoing ImmuneRACE study (first 160 participants) plus 1,254 subjects from 6 global collaborators. The sample metadata nearly always contained a de-identified subject ID, COVID-19 status, age in years and sex. Where HLA class I and class II types were available, the types were taken from metadata supplied by the sample provider, not from assay-based typing. Points the paper makes about the study in general: The amount of clinical and demographic metadata varied by source and participant and was provided uncurated.

TCRbeta CDR3 regions were amplified from genomic DNA using the immunoSEQ Assay, a bias-controlled multiplex PCR. As for the original processing: The number of nucleated cells in each sample was estimated from the amplification of reference gene primers within the assay. To quantify the absolute abundance of each unique TCRbeta CDR3 rearrangement, sequence reads were collapsed and filtered. Productive Simpson clonality was computed per sample as the square root of Simpson's diversity index over productive rearrangements. TCRdb's version of the immuneACCESS table is confined to in-frame rearrangements and falls short of the full clone set. An unresolved V gene accounts for under half of the shortfall where checked; the remainder is of unknown origin. From that table come the V and J calls and clone size; the DNA was used to work out D and trimming. The table for this sample lists about 270,000 clones; 85% to 95% of them were counted only once. The ten largest account for approximately 2.9% of the sample.

The CDR3 runs 15 residues from the cysteine to the phenylalanine. The DNA shown is the 45-base CDR3, in frame from base 1. The germline V gene encodes CDR1 LGHNA and CDR2 YNFKEQ. V was cut back by 0 bases and J by 1 base, leaving a gap of 6 bases between them. About this clone: Its recognized antigen is unknown. Per-base quality was not reported, and no clone a single base away is much larger than it.

Participants in the prospective study were aged roughly 18 to 100 years, lived in 24 United States geographic areas, and enrolled through a virtual design. In the prospective study, cohorts were assigned on the basis of participant-reported clinical history obtained from a screening survey and a study questionnaire. Exposed participants had been in contact with someone with a PCR-confirmed or clinician-diagnosed COVID-19 case within 2 weeks of study entry. Mobile phlebotomists in the prospective study collected whole blood, serum and a nasopharyngeal or oropharyngeal swab from every participant. Participants in the prospective study had the option to provide additional blood draws and questionnaires over an approximately 2-month period. Before DNA extraction, blood samples from the prospective study were shipped at room temperature or frozen.

The source material was PBMCs or T cells enriched from blood (not recorded which). The TCR originated in a man aged 35 to 55 who had been exposed to COVID-19. This chain is built from TRBV4-2 and TRBJ2-2; the D gene is not confidently resolved. The nucleotide sequence reads as follows: TGTGCCAGCAGCCAAGATACGGGGAACACCGGGGAGCTGTTTTTT. It translates as CASSQDTGNTGELFF.